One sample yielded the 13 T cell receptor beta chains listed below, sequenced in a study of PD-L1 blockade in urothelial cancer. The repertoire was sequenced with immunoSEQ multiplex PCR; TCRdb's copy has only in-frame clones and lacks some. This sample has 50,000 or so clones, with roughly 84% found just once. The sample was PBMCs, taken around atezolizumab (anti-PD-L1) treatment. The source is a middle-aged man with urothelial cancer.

CDR3 sequence reads: CASTSPRGLYNEQFF. In DNA form, the CDR3 reads TGTGCCAGCACTTCCCCCAGGGGGTTGTACAATGAGCAGTTCTTC. The rearrangement links TRBV28 to TRBJ2-1; the match to TRBD1 covers 7 bases. The CDR3 sequence is 15 residues long. Germline-derived CDR1 and CDR2 are MDHEN and SYDVKM. J gave up 4 bases and V 7 bases, and 10 bases lay outside the gene matches.

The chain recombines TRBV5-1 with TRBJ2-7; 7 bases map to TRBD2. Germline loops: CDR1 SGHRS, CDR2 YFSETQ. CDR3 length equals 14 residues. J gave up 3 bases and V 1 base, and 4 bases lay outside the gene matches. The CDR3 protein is CASSLTSAYYEQYF. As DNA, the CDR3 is TGCGCCAGCAGCTTGACTAGCGCTTACTACGAGCAGTACTTC.

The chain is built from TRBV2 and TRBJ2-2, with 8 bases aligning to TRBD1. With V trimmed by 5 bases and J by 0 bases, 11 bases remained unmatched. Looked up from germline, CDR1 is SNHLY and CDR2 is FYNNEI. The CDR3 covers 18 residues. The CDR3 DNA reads TGTGCCAGCAGTCCGGGACAGGCCATAGGAACGAACACCGGGGAGCTGTTTTTT. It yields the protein CASSPGQAIGTNTGELFF.

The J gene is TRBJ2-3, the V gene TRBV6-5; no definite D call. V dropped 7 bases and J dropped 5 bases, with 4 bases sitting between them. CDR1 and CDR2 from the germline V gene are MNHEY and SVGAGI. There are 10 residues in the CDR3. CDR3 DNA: TGTGCCAGCACCGGAGATACGCAGTATTTT. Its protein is CASTGDTQYF.

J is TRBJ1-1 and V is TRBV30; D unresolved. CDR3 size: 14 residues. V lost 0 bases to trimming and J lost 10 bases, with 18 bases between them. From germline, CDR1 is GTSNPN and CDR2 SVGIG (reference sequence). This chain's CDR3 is CAWSVFRRRPAAFF. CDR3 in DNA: TGTGCCTGGAGTGTCTTCCGTCGGAGGCCCGCAGCTTTCTTT. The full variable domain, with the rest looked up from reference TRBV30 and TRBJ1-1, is SQTIHQWPATLVQPVGSPLSLECTVEGTSNPNLYWYRQAAGRGLQLLFYSVGIGQISSEVPQNLSASRPQDRQFILSSKKLLLSDSGFYLCAWSVFRRRPAAFFGQGTRLTVV.

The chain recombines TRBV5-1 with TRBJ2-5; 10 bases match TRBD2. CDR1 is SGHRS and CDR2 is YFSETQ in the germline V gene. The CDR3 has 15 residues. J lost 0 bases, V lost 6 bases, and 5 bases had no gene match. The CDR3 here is CASTSTSGHQETQYF. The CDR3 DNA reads TGCGCCAGCACATCGACTAGCGGGCACCAAGAGACCCAGTACTTC.

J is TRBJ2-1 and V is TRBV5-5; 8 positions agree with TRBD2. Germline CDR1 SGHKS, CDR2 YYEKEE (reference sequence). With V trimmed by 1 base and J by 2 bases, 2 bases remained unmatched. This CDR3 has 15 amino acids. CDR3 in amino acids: CASSLLSGTYNEQFF. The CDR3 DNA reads TGTGCCAGCAGCTTGCTTAGCGGGACCTACAATGAGCAGTTCTTC.

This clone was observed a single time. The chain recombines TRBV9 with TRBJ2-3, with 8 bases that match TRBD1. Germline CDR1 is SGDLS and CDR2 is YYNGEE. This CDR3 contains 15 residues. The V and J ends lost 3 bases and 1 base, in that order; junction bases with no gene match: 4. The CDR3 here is CASSAGGRGTDTQYF. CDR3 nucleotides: TGTGCCAGCAGCGCAGGGGGCAGGGGCACAGATACGCAGTATTTT.

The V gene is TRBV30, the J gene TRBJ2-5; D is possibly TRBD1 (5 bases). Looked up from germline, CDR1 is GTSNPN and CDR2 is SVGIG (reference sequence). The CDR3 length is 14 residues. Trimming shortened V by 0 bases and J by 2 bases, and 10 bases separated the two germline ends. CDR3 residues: CAWSVVQAQETQYF. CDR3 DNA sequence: TGTGCCTGGAGTGTAGTACAGGCACAAGAGACCCAGTACTTC. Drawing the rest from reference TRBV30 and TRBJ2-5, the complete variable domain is SQTIHQWPATLVQPVGSPLSLECTVEGTSNPNLYWYRQAAGRGLQLLFYSVGIGQISSEVPQNLSASRPQDRQFILSSKKLLLSDSGFYLCAWSVVQAQETQYFGPGTRLLVL.

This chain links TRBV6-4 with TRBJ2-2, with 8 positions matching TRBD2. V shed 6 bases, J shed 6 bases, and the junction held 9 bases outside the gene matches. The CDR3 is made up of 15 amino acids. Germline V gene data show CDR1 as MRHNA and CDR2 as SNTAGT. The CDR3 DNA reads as TGTGCCAGCAGCTCAACTAGCGGACCCCCCGGGGAGCTGTTTTTT. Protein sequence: CASSSTSGPPGELFF.

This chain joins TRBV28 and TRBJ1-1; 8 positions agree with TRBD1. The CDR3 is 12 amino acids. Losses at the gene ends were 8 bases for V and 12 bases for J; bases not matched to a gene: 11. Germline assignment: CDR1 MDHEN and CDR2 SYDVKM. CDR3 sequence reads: CASGTQGAPTFF. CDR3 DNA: TGTGCCAGCGGAACCCAGGGGGCGCCTACTTTCTTT.

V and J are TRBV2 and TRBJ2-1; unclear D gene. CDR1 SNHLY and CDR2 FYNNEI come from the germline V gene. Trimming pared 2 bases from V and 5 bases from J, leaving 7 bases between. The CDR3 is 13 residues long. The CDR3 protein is CASSEPFNNEQFF. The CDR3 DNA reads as TGTGCCAGCAGTGAACCCTTTAACAATGAGCAGTTCTTC.

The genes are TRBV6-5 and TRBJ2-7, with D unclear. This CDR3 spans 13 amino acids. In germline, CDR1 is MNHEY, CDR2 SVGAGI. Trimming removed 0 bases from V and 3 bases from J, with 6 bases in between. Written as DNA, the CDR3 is TGTGCCAGCAGTTACTCGAACAGCTACGAGCAGTACTTC. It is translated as CASSYSNSYEQYF.